Listed below are T cell receptor beta chains from one sample, sequenced in a study of cytomegalovirus exposure and HLA in healthy donors. The method was immunoSEQ multiplex PCR; TCRdb's version includes in-frame clones alone and lacks a portion of them. This sample has 130,000 or so clones, with about 80% found just once. Sequenced input: PBMCs. All receptors come from a woman between 50 and 59 years old in good health and CMV-seropositive. CDR3s leave out the opening cysteine and the closing phenylalanine or tryptophan. Fields, in order: V gene, clone size, CDR3 protein. A row's size may be missing; if present it is once, few, many or a size class.

TRBV4-3	.	ASSQDIGGQETQY
TRBV21-1	.	ASTQDKNIQY
TRBV14	.	ASSQVLQAPLH
TRBV30	.	AWRRDRVPRQY
TRBV6-5	.	ASSQRDANWGYT
TRBV27	.	ASSWVTSGGHSYNEQF
TRBV6-5	.	ASSYRGYNSPLH
TRBV9	.	ASSVEYSSYEQY
TRBV19	.	ASSIGAGASLAGELF
TRBV9	.	ASSVQGATSETQY
TRBV2	.	ASSEDRGYGYT
TRBV5-6	.	ASSPTSGRRNEQF
TRBV19	.	ASSIRTGTGNTIY
TRBV19	.	ASSISPRGGSRKF
TRBV7-9	.	ASSLEGGLVYEQY
TRBV7-2	.	ASSFVRAGTEAF
TRBV6-5	.	ASSFSGGAWSSPLH
TRBV5-1	.	ASSLGGTSGYYEQY
TRBV27	.	ASSWGLAGDLETQY
TRBV7-2	.	ASKRGGGTDTQY
TRBV30	.	AWSVPGRGYT
TRBV18	.	ASSPLREEQY
TRBV10-1	.	ASSFPSGNYEQY
TRBV9	.	ASSDAGTFSYEQY
TRBV1	.	TSSVIRGDSTDTQY
TRBV5-1	.	ASSPGGQGAQSSGNTIY
TRBV10-3	.	AISYTGGNTEAF
TRBV9	.	ASSASGGAFYEQY
TRBV6-6	.	ASSYGGSPNTEAF
TRBV7-2	.	ASSSYRDQPQH
TRBV30	.	AWRGQGSQPQH
TRBV14	few	ASSSGTRSVGQGEAF
TRBV9	.	ASSVGDRGWGYT
TRBV11-2	.	ASSLGWISATGELF
TRBV28	once	ASTRGGTKEKLF
TRBV19	.	ASSIRGNYGYT